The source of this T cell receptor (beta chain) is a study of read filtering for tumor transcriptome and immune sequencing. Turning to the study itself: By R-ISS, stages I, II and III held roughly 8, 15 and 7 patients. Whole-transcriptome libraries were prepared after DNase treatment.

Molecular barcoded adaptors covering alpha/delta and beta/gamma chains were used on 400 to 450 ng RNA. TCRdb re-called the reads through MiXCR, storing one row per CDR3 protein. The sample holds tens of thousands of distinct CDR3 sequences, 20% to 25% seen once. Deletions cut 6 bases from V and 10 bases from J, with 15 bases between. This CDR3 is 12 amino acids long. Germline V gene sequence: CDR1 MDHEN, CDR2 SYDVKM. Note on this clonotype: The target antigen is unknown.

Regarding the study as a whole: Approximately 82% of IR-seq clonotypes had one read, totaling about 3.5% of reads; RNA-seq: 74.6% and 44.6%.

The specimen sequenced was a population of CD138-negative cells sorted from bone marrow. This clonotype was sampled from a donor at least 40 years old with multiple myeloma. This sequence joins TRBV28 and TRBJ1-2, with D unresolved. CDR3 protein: CASSLGRAAYTF. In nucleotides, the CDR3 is TGTGCCAGCAGCCTGGGTCGAGCTGCCTACACCTTC.